The present T cell receptor (beta chain) was sequenced within a study of blood T cell repertoires in COVID-19. Study-wide context: Both acute and convalescent COVID-19 samples were obtained from the United States, Italy and Spain. T cells, B-cell-depleted T cells, or PBMCs provided the cDNA or gDNA that served as material.

The CDR3 length is 15 residues. V lost 2 bases and J lost 0, with 10 bases in between. Germline lookup yields CDR1 KGHSH and CDR2 LQKENI. Patients from Seattle were sampled longitudinally, starting during active infection. Profiled with immunoSEQ multiplex PCR; TCRdb holds only in-frame clones, not every one. The table lists under 250,000 clones, 88% of them singletons. The sequenced sample was peripheral blood. This clonotype was sampled from a woman in her 30s with COVID-19, enrolled during active disease. The chain joins TRBV18 to TRBJ1-2; D possibly corresponds to TRBD1 (5 bases). The CDR3 nucleotides are TGTGCCAGCTCACCAGGGACTCAAACTAACTATGGCTACACCTTC. Translating gives CASSPGTQTNYGYTF.